The 20 T cell receptor beta chains below all came from one sample that was sequenced in a study of T cell responses to AZD1222 COVID-19 vaccine. Measured with immunoSEQ multiplex PCR; TCRdb has only the in-frame clones, and not every one. Among fewer than 200,000 clones listed, 80% to 95% were seen once. The input for sequencing was peripheral blood, taken on day 0 of AZD1222 vaccination. Receptor source: an adult in good health.

The CDR3 region is CASSITGLETIEQFF. The DNA for the CDR3 is TGTGCCAGTAGTATCACGGGACTAGAGACCATCGAGCAGTTCTTC. V gene TRBV19 combines with J gene TRBJ2-1; 8 nucleotides align to TRBD2. V lost 3 bases, J lost 10 bases, and 11 bases stayed unmatched. Germline V CDR1 and CDR2: LNHDA, SQIVND (reference sequence). The CDR3 is 15 residues long. Based on the CDR3 plus reference TRBV19 and TRBJ2-1, the full variable domain is DGGITQSPKYLFRKEGQNVTLSCEQNLNHDAMYWYRQDPGQGLRLIYYSQIVNDFQKGDIAEGYSVSREKKESFPLTVTSAQKNPTAFYLCASSITGLETIEQFFGPGTRLTVL.

The V gene is TRBV19, the J gene TRBJ1-1; 10 nucleotides line up with TRBD1. V was clipped by 3 bases and J by 3 bases; unmatched bases: 13. The CDR3 consists of 18 residues. Per the germline V gene, CDR1 is LNHDA and CDR2 is SQIVND (reference sequence). This chain's CDR3 is CASSIYAHRDRGHTEAFF. CDR3 sequence (DNA): TGTGCCAGTAGTATTTACGCTCATCGGGACAGGGGCCACACTGAAGCTTTCTTT.

The sample holds one count of this clone. The rearrangement links TRBV25-1 to TRBJ2-5, with 7 positions matching TRBD1. The CDR3 totals 15 residues. V shed 5 bases, J shed 5 bases, and the junction held 11 bases outside the gene matches. The germline gives CDR1 MGHDK, CDR2 SYGVNS. The CDR3 loop reads CASSPWEGGAETQYF. DNA for the CDR3: TGTGCCAGCAGTCCCTGGGAAGGGGGCGCGGAGACCCAGTACTTC.

The chain couples TRBV24-1 to TRBJ2-7, with D perhaps given as TRBD1 or TRBD2 (5 bases each). From germline, CDR1 is KGHDR and CDR2 SFDVKD. There are 17 residues in the CDR3. V gave up 7 bases and J gave up 0 bases, with 21 bases separating them. CDR3 amino acids: CATRGPGSQWSSYEQYV. The DNA of the CDR3 is TGTGCCACCAGGGGACCGGGATCCCAGTGGTCCTCCTACGAGCAGTACGTC.

This chain joins TRBV6-4 and TRBJ2-2; a weak D match, TRBD2 (6 bases). Per the germline V gene, CDR1 is MRHNA and CDR2 is SNTAGT. Trimming shortened V by 4 bases and J by 3 bases, and 15 bases separated the two germline ends. The CDR3 spans 16 residues. Here the CDR3 reads CASSATGVSDTGELFF. CDR3 coding DNA: TGTGCCAGCAGTGCCACGGGGGTATCGGACACCGGGGAGCTGTTTTTT.

This sequence joins TRBV5-4 and TRBJ2-2, with D unresolved. Germline loops: CDR1 SGHNT, CDR2 YYREEE (reference sequence). With 1 base removed from V and 5 bases from J, the gap between germline ends came to 6 bases. This CDR3 region has 13 residues. As DNA, the CDR3 is TGTGCCAGCAGCTTGTACGGGACCGGGGAGCTGTTTTTT. As protein: CASSLYGTGELFF.

This chain connects TRBV18 to TRBJ2-3; 7 bases are shared with TRBD2. Trimming took 6 bases from V and 0 from J; bases not matched to a gene: 9. Germline V gene data show CDR1 as KGHSH and CDR2 as LQKENI. The CDR3 runs to 16 residues. The CDR3 coding sequence is TGTGCCAGCTCTGCCCGACTAGCCCAGAGCACAGATACGCAGTATTTT. Translated: CASSARLAQSTDTQYF.

This clone was seen only a few times. The rearrangement uses TRBV28 and TRBJ2-7; either TRBD1 or TRBD2 may supply D (5 bases each). Germline CDR1 MDHEN, CDR2 SYDVKM. V shed 6 bases and J shed 4 bases, with 19 bases lying between them. The CDR3 runs to 15 residues. This CDR3 is CASSTGRSVVYEQYV. As DNA, the CDR3 is TGTGCCAGCAGCACGGGACGGTCCGTCGTATACGAGCAGTACGTC.

Remarks on this clone: In the same sample, other DNA sequences code for this CDR3. The J gene is TRBJ1-1, the V gene TRBV12-5, with a weak D call TRBD1 (5 bases). The CDR3 runs 13 residues. Trimming removed 5 bases at V and 1 base at J, with 8 bases between. CDR1 and CDR2 (germline): LGHNT, FRNRAP. CDR3 protein: CASGLGTNTEAFF. CDR3 coding DNA: TGTGCTAGTGGTCTCGGGACGAACACTGAAGCTTTCTTT. Complete variable domain (other parts from reference TRBV12-5 and TRBJ1-1): DARVTQTPRHKVTEMGQEVTMRCQPILGHNTVFWYRQTMMQGLELLAYFRNRAPLDDSGMPKDRFSAEMPDATLATLKIQPSEPRDSAVYFCASGLGTNTEAFFGQGTRLTVV.

The chain carries TRBV9 and TRBJ1-3; D uncertain. The CDR3 is 14 amino acids. Trimming took off 3 bases at V and 3 bases at J, with 10 bases between the two ends. Germline V gene sequence: CDR1 SGDLS, CDR2 YYNGEE. CDR3 loop: CASSALGYGNTIYF. In nucleotides, the CDR3 is TGTGCCAGCAGCGCCCTGGGGTATGGAAACACCATATATTTT.

V gene TRBV28 combines with J gene TRBJ2-3; 7 bases are a match to TRBD1. Germline values: CDR1 MDHEN, CDR2 SYDVKM. This CDR3 is built from 14 residues. J was trimmed by 2 bases and V by 6 bases; bases with no gene match: 5. CDR3 coding DNA: TGTGCCAGCAGCCAGACAGGGATCACAGATACGCAGTATTTT. This gives the protein CASSQTGITDTQYF.

The V and J genes are TRBV7-2 and TRBJ1-1; D is ambiguous. The germline V gene encodes CDR1 SGHTA and CDR2 FQGNSA. The CDR3 loop spans 15 amino acids. Trimming pared 7 bases from V and 0 bases from J, leaving 15 bases between. The CDR3 DNA follows: TGTGCCAGCACCCCCCAGAGCACTTTGAACACTGAAGCTTTCTTT. Translation gives CASTPQSTLNTEAFF. The full variable domain, its missing parts supplied by reference TRBV7-2 and TRBJ1-1, is GAGVSQSPSNKVTEKGKDVELRCDPISGHTALYWYRQSLGQGLEFLIYFQGNSAPDKSGLPSDRFSAERTGGSVSTLTIQRTQQEDSAVYLCASTPQSTLNTEAFFGQGTRLTVV.

The chain employs TRBV11-3 and TRBJ1-1; D gene uncertain. CDR1 is SGHNT and CDR2 is YENEEA in the germline V gene. Trimming took off 5 bases at V and 1 base at J, with 5 bases between the two ends. This CDR3 is 12 amino acids long. The CDR3 coding sequence is TGTGCCAGCAGCAATGAGAACACTGAAGCTTTCTTT. Translated, it gives CASSNENTEAFF.

This clone appeared a single time. The V and J genes are TRBV7-8 and TRBJ1-1, with D maybe TRBD1 (6 bases). This CDR3 region has 18 residues. Germline assignment: CDR1 SGHVS and CDR2 FQNEAQ. Deletions cut 2 bases from V and 2 bases from J, with 21 bases between. The chain's CDR3 is CASSLSYLGAERNTEAFF. CDR3 bases: TGTGCCAGCAGCTTATCGTACTTGGGGGCTGAAAGAAACACTGAAGCTTTCTTT.

The chain carries TRBV6-1 and TRBJ2-7, with D maybe TRBD2 (5 bases). This CDR3 is 14 amino acids long. The germline gives CDR1 MNHNS, CDR2 SASEGT. V was shortened by 1 base and J by 6 bases, with 13 bases between the two germline ends. The CDR3, as DNA: TGTGCCAGCAGTGAAGTTCCGGGGTTCCGCGAGCAGTACTTC. Translated: CASSEVPGFREQYF.

For the CDR3, the DNA is TGTGCCTGGAGTGTACATAACTCCTACGAGCAGTACTTC. This translates into CAWSVHNSYEQYF. This rearrangement joins TRBV30 to TRBJ2-7, with D unclear. V was cut by 0 bases and J by 0 bases, with 6 bases left in between. Germline assignment: CDR1 GTSNPN and CDR2 SVGIG (reference sequence). The CDR3 runs 13 residues.

The V and J genes are TRBV5-6 and TRBJ2-7, with 7 bases identical to TRBD2. Germline CDR1 SGHDT, CDR2 YYEEEE. The V gene end was trimmed by 3 bases and the J gene end by 4 bases; junction bases not matched to a gene: 7. The CDR3 is made up of 14 amino acids. DNA for the CDR3: TGTGCCAGCAGCTCCGGGAGGTTTACGTACGAGCAGTACTTC. This sequence encodes CASSSGRFTYEQYF.

This chain links TRBV3-1 (or the pseudogene TRBV3-2) with TRBJ1-3; 7 bases are a match to TRBD1. The CDR3 length is 15 residues. Germline CDR1 LGHDT, CDR2 YNNKEL (reference sequence). V trimming: 1 base; J trimming: 6 bases; junction bases outside the gene matches: 6. Here the CDR3 reads CASSQVKGALNTIYF. The CDR3 DNA reads TGTGCCAGCAGCCAAGTCAAGGGGGCGCTAAACACCATATATTTT.

The chain combines TRBV28 with TRBJ2-1; perhaps TRBD2 as D (5 bases). Germline V gene lookup returns CDR1 MDHEN and CDR2 SYDVKM. Trimming stripped 6 bases from V and 11 bases from J, with 8 bases between. The CDR3 runs to 10 residues. The CDR3 loop reads CASSGVKQFF. The CDR3 nucleotides read TGTGCCAGCAGCGGGGTGAAGCAGTTCTTC.

The chain combines TRBV27 with TRBJ2-4; 12 nucleotides line up with TRBD2. The V segment lost 6 bases and the J segment 9 bases; nucleotides outside the gene matches: 9. CDR1 MNHEY and CDR2 SMNVEV come from the germline V gene (reference sequence). The CDR3 extends over 15 amino acids. The CDR3 sequence is CASSPRLAGDLIQYF. DNA of the CDR3: TGTGCCAGCAGCCCCCGACTAGCGGGGGATCTCATTCAGTACTTC.